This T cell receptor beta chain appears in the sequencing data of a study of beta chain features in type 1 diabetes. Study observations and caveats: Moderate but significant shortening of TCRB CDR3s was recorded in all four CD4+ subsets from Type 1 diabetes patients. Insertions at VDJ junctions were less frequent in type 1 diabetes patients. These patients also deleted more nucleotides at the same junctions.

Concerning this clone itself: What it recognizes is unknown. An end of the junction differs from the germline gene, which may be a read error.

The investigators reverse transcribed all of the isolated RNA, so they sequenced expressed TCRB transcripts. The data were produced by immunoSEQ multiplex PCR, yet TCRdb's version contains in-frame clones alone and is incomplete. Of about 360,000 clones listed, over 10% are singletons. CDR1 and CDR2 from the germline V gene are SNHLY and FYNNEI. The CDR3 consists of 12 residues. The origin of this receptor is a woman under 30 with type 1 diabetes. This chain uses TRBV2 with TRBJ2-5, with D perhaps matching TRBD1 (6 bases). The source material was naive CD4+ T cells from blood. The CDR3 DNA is TGTGCCAGCAGTTCGAAACAGGGATTAAGGGACTTC. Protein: CASSSKQGLRDF.